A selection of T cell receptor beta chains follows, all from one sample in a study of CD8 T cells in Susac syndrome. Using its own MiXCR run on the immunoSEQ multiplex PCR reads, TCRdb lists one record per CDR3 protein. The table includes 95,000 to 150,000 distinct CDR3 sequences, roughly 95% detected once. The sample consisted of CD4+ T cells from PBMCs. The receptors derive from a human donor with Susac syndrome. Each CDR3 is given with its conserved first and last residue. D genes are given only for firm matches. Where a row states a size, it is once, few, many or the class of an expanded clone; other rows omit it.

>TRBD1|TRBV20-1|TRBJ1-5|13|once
TGCAGTGGGACAGGGGGCGGCAATCAGCCCCAGCATTTT
CSGTGGGNQPQHF
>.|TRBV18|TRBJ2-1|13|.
TGTGCCAGCTCACCACCTTCAGTGAATGAGCAGTTCTTC
CASSPPSVNEQFF
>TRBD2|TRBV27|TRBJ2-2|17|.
TGTGCCAGCAGTTTGTTAGCGGGAGGGCCGAGCACCGGGGAGCTGTTTTTT
CASSLLAGGPSTGELFF
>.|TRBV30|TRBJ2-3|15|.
TGTGCCTGGAGTACCCGGACTGGAAGCACAGATACGCAGTATTTT
CAWSTRTGSTDTQYF
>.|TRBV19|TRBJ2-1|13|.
TGTGCCAGTAGTATACGGCATCGCGGGGAGCAGTTCTTC
CASSIRHRGEQFF
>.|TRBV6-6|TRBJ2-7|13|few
TGTGCCAGCAGTGGGGACAACTCCTACGAGCAGTACTTC
CASSGDNSYEQYF
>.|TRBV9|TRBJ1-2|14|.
TGTGCCAGCAGCGTAGCAGATGAGCCTTATGGCTACACCTTC
CASSVADEPYGYTF
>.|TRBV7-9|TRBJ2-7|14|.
TGTGCCAGCAGCTTAGTTACAGGGTCCTACGAGCAGTACTTC
CASSLVTGSYEQYF
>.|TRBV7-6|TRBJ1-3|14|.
TGTGCCAGCAGCTTTGGGCTCTCTGGAAACACCATATATTTT
CASSFGLSGNTIYF
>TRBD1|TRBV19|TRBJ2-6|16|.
TGTGCCAGTAGTATATGGACAGGCCCTGGGGCCAACGTCCTGACTTTC
CASSIWTGPGANVLTF
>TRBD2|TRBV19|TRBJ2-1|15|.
TGTGCCAGTAGGCGTCCGGGAGGGCATAACAATGAGCAGTTCTTC
CASRRPGGHNNEQFF
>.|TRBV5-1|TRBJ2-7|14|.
TGCGCCAGCAGCTGGACAGCACAGGGTTACGAGCAGTACTTC
CASSWTAQGYEQYF
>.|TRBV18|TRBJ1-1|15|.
TGTGCCAGCTCACCTCTGAGGACAGAGAACACTGAAGCTTTCTTT
CASSPLRTENTEAFF
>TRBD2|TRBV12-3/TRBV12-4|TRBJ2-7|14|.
TGTGCCAGCAGTTTTACTTTAGCGGGAGGTCTGCAGTACTTC
CASSFTLAGGLQYF
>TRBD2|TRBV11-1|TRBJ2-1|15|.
TGTGCCAGCAGCTTAACGGGACTAGCGGACAATGAGCAGTTCTTC
CASSLTGLADNEQFF
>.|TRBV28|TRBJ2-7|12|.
TGTGCCAGCAGTGACACAGGTTACGAGCAGTACTTC
CASSDTGYEQYF
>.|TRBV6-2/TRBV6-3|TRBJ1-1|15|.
TGTGCCAGCAGACGGAACCCAAATCGGGACACTGAAGCTTTCTTT
CASRRNPNRDTEAFF
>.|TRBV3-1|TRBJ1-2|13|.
TGTGCCAGCAGCACGACCACTAACTATGGCTACACCTTC
CASSTTTNYGYTF
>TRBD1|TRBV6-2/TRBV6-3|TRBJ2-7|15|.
TGTGCCAGCAGTCCACAGGGGGCTGGTACCTACGAGCAGTACTTC
CASSPQGAGTYEQYF
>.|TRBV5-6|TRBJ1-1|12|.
TGTGCCAGCAGCCGTAACACGGGAGAAGCTTTCTTT
CASSRNTGEAFF
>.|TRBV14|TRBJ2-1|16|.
TGTGCCAGCAGCCAAGTTACGGGATCGTCCTACAATGAGCAGTTCTTC
CASSQVTGSSYNEQFF
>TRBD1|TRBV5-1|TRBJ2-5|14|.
TGCGCCAGCAGCATCGCAGGGGGCCATGAGACCCAGTACTTC
CASSIAGGHETQYF
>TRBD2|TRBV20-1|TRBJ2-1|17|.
TGCAGTGCTACCGGTCTAGTAGGACTAGCGACAAACAATGAGCAGTTCTTC
CSATGLVGLATNNEQFF
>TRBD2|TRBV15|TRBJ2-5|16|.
TGTGCCACCAGCAGAGATAGGCTAGCGGGAGTGGAGACCCAGTACTTC
CATSRDRLAGVETQYF
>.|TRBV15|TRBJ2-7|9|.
TGTGCCACCCGCAGCGTTACGTACTTC
CATRSVTYF
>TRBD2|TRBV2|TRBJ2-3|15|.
TGTGCCAGCAGGGGGACTAGCGGGAACACAGATACGCAGTATTTT
CASRGTSGNTDTQYF
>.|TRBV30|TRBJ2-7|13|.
TGTGCCTGGAGTGCAACAGGGATCGACGAGCAGTACTTC
CAWSATGIDEQYF
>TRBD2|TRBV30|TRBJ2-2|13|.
TGTGCCTGGAGACTAGCGGGGTCCGGGGAGCTGTTTTTT
CAWRLAGSGELFF
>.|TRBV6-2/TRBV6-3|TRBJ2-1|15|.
TGTGCCAGCAGTTACTCGATTCTAGAATTGAATGAGCAGTTCTTC
CASSYSILELNEQFF
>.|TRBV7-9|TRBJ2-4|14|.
TGTGCCAGCAGCGACAGCTCGTTTGGGGACATTCAGTACTTC
CASSDSSFGDIQYF
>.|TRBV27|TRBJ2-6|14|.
TGTGCCAGCAGTTTATCGGCTGGGGCCAACGTCCTGACTTTC
CASSLSAGANVLTF
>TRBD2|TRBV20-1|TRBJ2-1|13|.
TGCAGTGCCAAGACTAGCTTCTACAATGAGCAGTTCTTC
CSAKTSFYNEQFF
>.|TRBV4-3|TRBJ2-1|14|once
TGCGCCAGCAGCCAAGGGGTAGTGTTTGGGGAGCAGTTCTTC
CASSQGVVFGEQFF
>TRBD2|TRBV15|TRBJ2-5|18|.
TGTGCCACCAGCAGTAAAATGACTAGCGGGAGTTTCTGGGAGACCCAGTACTTC
CATSSKMTSGSFWETQYF
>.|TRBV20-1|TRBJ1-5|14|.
TGCAGTGCTGGAAAGGGGATTAGCAATCAGCCCCAGCATTTT
CSAGKGISNQPQHF
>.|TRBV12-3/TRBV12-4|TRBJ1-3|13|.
TGTGCCAGCAGTAAGCGGACTGGAAACACCATATATTTT
CASSKRTGNTIYF
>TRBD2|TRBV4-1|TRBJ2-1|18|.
TGCGCCAGCAGCCAAGCAGACCTAGCGGGCCTCTCCTACAATGAGCAGTTCTTC
CASSQADLAGLSYNEQFF